Shown below are 18 T cell receptor beta chains from a single sample sequenced in a study of monozygotic twins with inflammatory bowel disease. TCRdb re-called the 5' RACE reads; one entry per CDR3 protein, DNA not given. This repertoire includes approximately 40,000 distinct CDR3 sequences. The sample consisted of blood. These receptor sequences come from a human donor with ulcerative colitis or Crohn's disease, or a healthy co-twin of an affected twin (not recorded which).

CDR3 loop: CATSSLRWANLNTEAFF. The V gene is TRBV15, the J gene TRBJ1-1. This CDR3 comprises 17 residues. Germline V lookup: CDR1 LNHNV, CDR2 YYDKDF (reference sequence). Full variable domain (outside the CDR3, taken from reference TRBV15 and TRBJ1-1): DAMVIQNPRYQVTQFGKPVTLSCSQTLNHNVMYWYQQKSSQAPKLLFHYYDKDFNNEADTPDNFQSRRPNTSFCFLDIRSPGLGDTAMYLCATSSLRWANLNTEAFFGQGTRLTVV.

This sequence joins TRBV11-2 and TRBJ2-5; TCRdb gives TRBD2 as the D gene, but with no DNA this cannot be confirmed. Germline V gene lookup returns CDR1 SGHAT and CDR2 FQNNGV. The CDR3 contains 17 residues. The CDR3: CASSPRSTSPTGETQYF.

The chain employs TRBV11-2 and TRBJ2-1; with no DNA, the TCRdb D assignment of TRBD2 cannot be verified. This CDR3 has 17 residues. The germline V gene encodes CDR1 SGHAT and CDR2 FQNNGV. The CDR3 sequence is CASSLSDGLAGVYEQFF.

This chain uses TRBV9 with TRBJ2-1; the D call of TRBD1 rests on TCRdb alone, since no DNA is present to check it. This CDR3 has 13 amino acids. CDR1 is SGDLS, CDR2 YYNGEE, per germline. The CDR3 loop is CASSVAGGYEQFF.

The CDR3 loop is CASSPGLPNYGYTF. The chain is built from TRBV5-4 and TRBJ1-2. The CDR3 spans 14 residues. CDR1 is SGHNT and CDR2 is YYREEE in the germline V gene (reference sequence).

V and J are TRBV5-1 and TRBJ2-6; TCRdb outputs TRBD2, but without DNA this stays unchecked. The CDR3 is 19 amino acids. Germline CDR1 and CDR2: SGHRS and YFSETQ. CDR3 protein: CASSSQGPLASLGANVLTF.

The rearrangement links TRBV27 to TRBJ1-6; with no DNA, the TCRdb D assignment of TRBD1 cannot be verified. Germline V gene sequence: CDR1 MNHEY, CDR2 SMNVEV (reference sequence). This CDR3 is 18 amino acids long. The chain's CDR3 is CASSWRLSGTGRGSPLHF.

The rearrangement uses TRBV6-1 and TRBJ2-7; TCRdb proposes TRBD2, but this gene call is untestable without DNA. The germline CDR1 and CDR2 sequences are MNHNS and SASEGT. This CDR3 comprises 14 residues. The CDR3 sequence is CASSDFLAGGQQYF.

V usage is TRBV7-9 and J usage is TRBJ1-1; TCRdb's assignment of TRBD1 cannot be checked, as there is no DNA. The CDR3 covers 13 residues. CDR1 is SEHNR, CDR2 FQNEAQ, per germline (reference sequence). CDR3 amino acids: CAISQGSSTEAFF.

The rearrangement links TRBV28 to TRBJ2-3; TCRdb names TRBD2, which stays unverified in the absence of DNA. The CDR3 has 15 amino acids. CDR1 is MDHEN, CDR2 SYDVKM, per germline. CDR3 region: CASSLYGGGADTQYF.

The chain recombines TRBV7-9 with TRBJ1-1; the D call from TCRdb, TRBD1, cannot be confirmed without DNA. Germline loops: CDR1 SEHNR, CDR2 FQNEAQ (reference sequence). This CDR3 comprises 14 residues. This CDR3 reads CASSSRDRGTEAFF.

The J gene is TRBJ2-7, the V gene TRBV7-9. CDR1 is SEHNR and CDR2 is FQNEAQ in the germline V gene (reference sequence). There are 14 residues in the CDR3. The CDR3 sequence: CASSSRTGPYEQYF.

The J gene is TRBJ2-1, the V gene TRBV10-2; TCRdb returns TRBD2, unconfirmable since there is no DNA. In germline, CDR1 is WSHSY, CDR2 SAAADI. The CDR3 length is 16 residues. The CDR3 reads CASSEGGTSGYNEQFF.

The chain uses TRBV7-2 and TRBJ2-2; the TCRdb call, TRBD1, lacks DNA for checking. The germline V gene encodes CDR1 SGHTA and CDR2 FQGNSA. The CDR3 consists of 14 residues. The chain's CDR3 is CASSLVRGDGELFF. The full variable domain, rest sourced from reference TRBV7-2 and TRBJ2-2, is GAGVSQSPSNKVTEKGKDVELRCDPISGHTALYWYRQSLGQGLEFLIYFQGNSAPDKSGLPSDRFSAERTGGSVSTLTIQRTQQEDSAVYLCASSLVRGDGELFFGEGSRLTVL.

The chain recombines TRBV6-1 with TRBJ1-3. This CDR3 has 15 amino acids. Germline V lookup: CDR1 MNHNS, CDR2 SASEGT. The CDR3 is CASSKAGTAGNTIYF.

The chain's CDR3 is CATSRVGTGTIEKLFF. This rearrangement joins TRBV15 to TRBJ1-4; TCRdb reports TRBD1, a call that lacks DNA to check it against. Per the germline V gene, CDR1 is LNHNV and CDR2 is YYDKDF (reference sequence). CDR3 length equals 16 residues.

CDR3 in amino acids: CASSEPYTSRSADTQYF. The V call is TRBV25-1, the J call TRBJ2-3; checking the TCRdb D call of TRBD2 is not possible without DNA. The CDR3 runs to 17 residues. Germline CDR1 reads MGHDK; CDR2 reads SYGVNS.

V usage is TRBV12-3 or TRBV12-4 and J usage is TRBJ1-1; the TRBD1 assignment by TCRdb is unverifiable without DNA. The CDR3 consists of 19 residues. This CDR3 reads CASSLYFFGMVIRDREAFF.